The clone carrying this T cell receptor (beta chain) was detected many times. Its antigen is as yet unknown. The record originates from a study of blood T cells in healthy people across ages. Study-wide results and limits: It was the long-lived donors that had more naive CD4+ cells and higher diversity than aged donors. It was held that diversity estimates obtained from one million T cells represented underestimates.

Alongside a J-beta primer mix, a sample-barcoded 5' primer served in a second PCR lasting about 7 to 11 cycles. TCRdb reprocessed the 5' RACE reads with MiXCR, giving one entry per CDR3 protein. This table has more than 800,000 distinct CDR3 sequences, 25% to 30% appearing once. Source material: blood. The clonotype comes from a woman aged 80 or over in good health.

CDR3 DNA sequence: TGTGCCAGCAGCTTAGGAATTAATAATTCACCCCTCCACTTT. This encodes CASSLGINNSPLHF. The rearrangement uses TRBV7-2 and TRBJ1-6; D not resolved. CDR3 length: 14 amino acids. The V end lost 1 base, the J end lost 5 bases, and 6 bases lay between the germline ends. Germline lookup yields CDR1 SGHTA and CDR2 FQGNSA.